This TCR beta chain was profiled in a study of chemoradiotherapy in HPV16-positive cancers. TCRdb keeps only in-frame clones here, not all; method: immunoSEQ multiplex PCR. Counted here are approximately 13,000 clones, approximately 85% occurring once; the ten biggest clones make up approximately 5.7%. With V trimmed by 1 base and J by 3 bases, 2 bases remained unmatched. CDR3 length equals 15 residues. CDR1 is MGHRA and CDR2 is YSYEKL in the germline V gene. The input for sequencing was blood, taken from a patient who underwent chemoradiotherapy. The TCR comes from a human donor with HPV-associated anogenital cancer. The V call is TRBV4-1, the J call TRBJ2-1; 8 positions match TRBD2. In nucleotides, the CDR3 is TGCGCCAGCAGCCAAGTTGCGGGGGGCTACAATGAGCAGTTCTTC. It yields the protein CASSQVAGGYNEQFF.